Shown below are 8 T cell receptor beta chains from a single sample sequenced in a study of OX40 agonist ivuxolimab in advanced cancers. Sequenced by immunoSEQ multiplex PCR; TCRdb stores in-frame clones only, minus some. The sample contains 35,000 to 45,000 clones, approximately 80% of which appear only once. The source material was CD4+ or CD8+ T cells sorted from blood, sampled in a trial of the OX40 agonist ivuxolimab. The receptors shown here come from an adult with an advanced solid tumor such as melanoma, head and neck, liver or kidney cancer.

This clone occurred once. The chain joins TRBV19 to TRBJ2-7; 14 nucleotides match TRBD2. Germline V gene sequence: CDR1 LNHDA, CDR2 SQIVND (reference sequence). Trimming removed 4 bases from V and 7 bases from J; junction bases left unmatched: 9. This CDR3 region has 16 residues. The CDR3 DNA reads TGTGCCAGTAGTACCTCCGGGACTAGCGGGAGAAAAGAGCAGTACTTC. This encodes CASSTSGTSGRKEQYF. Full variable domain (remainder filled in from reference TRBV19 and TRBJ2-7): DGGITQSPKYLFRKEGQNVTLSCEQNLNHDAMYWYRQDPGQGLRLIYYSQIVNDFQKGDIAEGYSVSREKKESFPLTVTSAQKNPTAFYLCASSTSGTSGRKEQYFGPGTRLTVT.

This clone was seen a few times. The V call is TRBV6-5, the J call TRBJ2-7, with 10 bases that match TRBD1. CDR1 and CDR2 (germline): MNHEY, SVGAGI. CDR3 length: 15 residues. The J segment lost 7 bases and the V segment lost 6 bases, leaving 12 bases of the junction unmatched. CDR3 in amino acids: CASRAPGQGIREQYF. CDR3 sequence (DNA): TGTGCCAGCAGGGCCCCGGGACAGGGGATAAGGGAGCAGTACTTC.

The rearrangement joins TRBV4-1 to TRBJ2-5; 9 bases fit TRBD2. The V gene end was trimmed by 2 bases and the J gene end by 5 bases; junction bases not matched to a gene: 3. Germline V gene sequence: CDR1 MGHRA, CDR2 YSYEKL. CDR3 length equals 14 residues. CDR3 in amino acids: CASSQKAGGETQYF. DNA of the CDR3: TGCGCCAGCAGCCAAAAAGCGGGGGGTGAGACCCAGTACTTC.

The V and J genes are TRBV27 and TRBJ1-6, with 7 bases lining up with TRBD1. From germline, CDR1 is MNHEY and CDR2 SMNVEV (reference sequence). The junction had 4 bases not matched to a gene; V was cut back by 7 bases and J by 10 bases. The CDR3 is 12 residues long. This CDR3 is CASKRGPSPLHF. The CDR3 DNA is TGTGCCAGCAAAAGGGGGCCGTCACCCCTCCACTTT.

This clone turned up a few times. The J gene is TRBJ1-5, the V gene TRBV28, with unresolved D. The CDR3 runs 15 residues. The germline V gene encodes CDR1 MDHEN and CDR2 SYDVKM. V lost 6 bases to trimming and J lost 2 bases, with 14 bases between them. In nucleotides, the CDR3 is TGTGCCAGCAGCAGGACCGAAAAGGGCAATCAGCCCCAGCATTTT. Translated, it gives CASSRTEKGNQPQHF.

V gene TRBV5-4 combines with J gene TRBJ2-5; 9 bases agree with TRBD2. J gave up 4 bases and V 1 base, and 17 bases lay outside the gene matches. CDR1 is SGHNT, CDR2 YYREEE, per germline (reference sequence). This CDR3 is built from 19 residues. CDR3 in amino acids: CASSLNWRAGGPQRETQYF. CDR3 bases: TGTGCCAGCAGCTTGAATTGGCGGGCGGGAGGGCCCCAGCGAGAGACCCAGTACTTC.

This clone appeared a single time. The chain couples TRBV29-1 to TRBJ1-1, with 8 nucleotides matching TRBD1. Trimming took 7 bases from V and 0 from J; bases not matched to a gene: 4. The germline V gene encodes CDR1 SQVTM and CDR2 ANQGSEA. There are 13 residues in the CDR3. The CDR3 here is CSARTGLNTEAFF. The DNA of the CDR3 is TGCAGCGCTAGGACAGGGCTGAACACTGAAGCTTTCTTT.

The chain recombines TRBV15 with TRBJ1-1, with a weak D call TRBD1 (5 bases). Germline-derived CDR1 and CDR2 are LNHNV and YYDKDF (reference sequence). Trimming took off 1 base at V and 0 bases at J, with 6 bases between the two ends. The CDR3 covers 14 residues. The CDR3 DNA is TGTGCCACCAGCAGAGGGGGGGTGAACACTGAAGCTTTCTTT. Its protein is CATSRGGVNTEAFF.